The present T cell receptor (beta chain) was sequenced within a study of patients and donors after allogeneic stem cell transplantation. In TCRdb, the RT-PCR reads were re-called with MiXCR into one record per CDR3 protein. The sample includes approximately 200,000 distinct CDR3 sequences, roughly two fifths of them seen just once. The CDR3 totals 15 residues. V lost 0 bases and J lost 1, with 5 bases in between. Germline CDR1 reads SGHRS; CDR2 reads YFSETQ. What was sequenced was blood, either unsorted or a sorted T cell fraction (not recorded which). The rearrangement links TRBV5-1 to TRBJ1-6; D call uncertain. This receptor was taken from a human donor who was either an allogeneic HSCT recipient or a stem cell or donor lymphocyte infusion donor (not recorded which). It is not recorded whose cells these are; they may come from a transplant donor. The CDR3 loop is CASSLGVSYNSPLHF. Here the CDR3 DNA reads TGCGCCAGCAGCTTGGGGGTGTCCTATAATTCACCCCTCCACTTT.